A single sample gave rise to the 7 T cell receptor beta chains below, sequenced in a study of T cells in women clearing cervical HPV infection. Assay used: immunoSEQ multiplex PCR; TCRdb lists only in-frame clones, some missing. This table holds about 46,000 clones. Sequenced sample: blood buffy coat. These receptors all stem from a woman aged 18-70 years with a cervical HPV16 infection that either progressed to CIN3+ or cleared (not recorded which).

Turning to this clone: The read gets to within 3 residues of the CDR3 end, and the germline J gene fills in the rest. The J gene is TRBJ1-5, the V gene TRBV9; no definite D call. V lost 0 bases and J lost 2, with 6 bases in between. The V gene's germline CDR1 is SGDLS and CDR2 YYNGEE. The CDR3 is 14 amino acids. CDR3 sequence reads: CASSVGSGNQPQHF. The sequenced CDR3 bases are TGTGCCAGCAGCGTAGGGTCGGGCAATCAGCCC.

As to this clone: The read gets to within 3 residues of the CDR3 end, and the germline J gene fills in the rest. The V and J genes are TRBV19 and TRBJ2-5, with TRBD2 as a possible D gene (5 bases). The CDR3 has 17 residues. Germline V lookup: CDR1 LNHDA, CDR2 SQIVND (reference sequence). CDR3 DNA, as far as it was read: TGTGCCAGTAGTCCCCCGCAATACGGGGTTAGCACAGATACC. As protein: CASSPPQYGVSTDT. The full CDR3 is CASSPPQYGVSTDTQYF.

Comments on this clone: The read finishes 3 residues shy of the CDR3 end, and the germline J gene is used to complete it. The chain links TRBV30 to TRBJ1-2; a possible D gene is TRBD1 (5 bases). The V gene's germline CDR1 is GTSNPN and CDR2 SVGIG (reference sequence). The CDR3 spans 11 residues. The V gene lost 7 bases and the J gene lost 6 bases, with 12 bases spanning the gap. Here the CDR3 reads CASGSENGYTF. CDR3 bases read: TGTGCCTCAGGGTCGGAAAATGGC.

With respect to this clone: The read terminates 3 residues before the CDR3 end, so the remaining end is supplied by the germline J gene. V and J are TRBV4-2 and TRBJ1-4; 7 bases are a match to TRBD1. CDR1 is LGHNA, CDR2 YNFKEQ, per germline. This CDR3 comprises 15 residues. With V trimmed by 0 bases and J by 7 bases, 5 bases remained unmatched. CDR3 DNA (partial): TGTGCCAGCAGCCAAGATGACAGGGAGGGTGAAAAA. This translates into CASSQDDREGEK. The complete CDR3 protein is CASSQDDREGEKLFF.

A remark on this clone: The read gets to within 3 residues of the CDR3 end, and the germline J gene fills in the rest. V is TRBV6-2 or TRBV6-3 and J is TRBJ1-1, with D tentatively TRBD1 (5 bases). The germline V and J ends were trimmed by 6 bases and 0 bases, with 14 bases remaining between them. CDR3 length: 15 residues. Germline lookup yields CDR1 MNHEY and CDR2 SVGEGT. The DNA read from the CDR3 is TGTGCCAGCAGCGACGGGGGGGGATTGAACACTGAA. Residues: CASSDGGGLNTE. The full-length CDR3 reads as CASSDGGGLNTEAFF.

A word on this clone: The read falls 3 residues short of the CDR3 end, and the missing part is taken from the germline J gene. The chain couples TRBV7-2 to TRBJ2-1; TRBD2 matches 9 bases. The CDR3 loop spans 15 amino acids. V lost 2 bases to trimming and J lost 7 bases; unmatched junction nucleotides: 6. Germline V gives CDR1 SGHTA, CDR2 FQGNSA. The CDR3 loop is CASSLQASGANEQFF. CDR3 DNA, as far as it was read: TGTGCCAGCAGCTTACAGGCTAGCGGGGCAAATGAG.

On this clone: Sequencing ends 3 residues short of the CDR3 end; the germline J gene provides the rest. V is TRBV5-6 and J is TRBJ1-4; 9 nucleotides align to TRBD1. This CDR3 is built from 14 residues. Germline CDR1 SGHDT, CDR2 YYEEEE. The J segment lost 7 bases and the V segment lost 6 bases, leaving 7 bases of the junction unmatched. CDR3 DNA, as far as it was read: TGTGCCAGCAACAACAGGGGGCTACTTGAAAAA. It encodes CASNNRGLLEK. The entire CDR3 protein reads CASNNRGLLEKLFF.